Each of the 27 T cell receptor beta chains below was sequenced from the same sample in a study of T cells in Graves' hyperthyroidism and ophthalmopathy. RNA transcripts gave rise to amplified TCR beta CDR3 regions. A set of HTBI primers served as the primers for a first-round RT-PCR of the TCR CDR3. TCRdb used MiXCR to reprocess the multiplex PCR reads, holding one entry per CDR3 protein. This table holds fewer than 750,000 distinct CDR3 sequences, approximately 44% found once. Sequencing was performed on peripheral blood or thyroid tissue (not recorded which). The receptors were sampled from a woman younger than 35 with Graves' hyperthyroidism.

The CDR3 region is CASSNGRFAGELFF. As DNA, the CDR3 is TGTGCCAGCAGCAACGGGAGGTTCGCCGGGGAGCTGTTTTTT. The genes are TRBV7-8 and TRBJ2-2; 7 bases match TRBD2. V shed 5 bases, J shed 6 bases, and the junction held 6 bases outside the gene matches. The CDR3 extends over 14 amino acids. Germline CDR1 reads SGHVS; CDR2 reads FQNEAQ.

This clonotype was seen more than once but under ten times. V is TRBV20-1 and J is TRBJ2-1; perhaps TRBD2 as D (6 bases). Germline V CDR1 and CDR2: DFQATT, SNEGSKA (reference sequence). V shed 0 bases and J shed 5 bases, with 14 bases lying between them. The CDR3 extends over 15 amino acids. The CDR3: CSARDDGRVDNEQFF. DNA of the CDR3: TGCAGTGCTAGAGATGACGGGAGAGTCGACAATGAGCAGTTCTTC.

DNA for the CDR3: TGCAGTGCTACCAAGGGGGGGGGCGAAGAGTTCTTC. Translating gives CSATKGGGEEFF. The V call is TRBV20-1, the J call TRBJ2-1; TRBD2 is a possible D gene (7 bases). This CDR3 has 12 residues. Germline assignment: CDR1 DFQATT and CDR2 SNEGSKA (reference sequence). Trimming removed 4 bases from V and 14 bases from J, with 18 bases in between.

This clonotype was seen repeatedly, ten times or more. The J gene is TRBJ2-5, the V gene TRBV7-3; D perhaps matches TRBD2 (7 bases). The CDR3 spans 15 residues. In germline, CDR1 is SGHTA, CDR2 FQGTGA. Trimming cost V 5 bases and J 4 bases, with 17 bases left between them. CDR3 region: CASSPGGREGETQYF. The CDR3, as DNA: TGTGCCAGCAGCCCGGGGGGCAGGGAGGGAGAGACCCAGTACTTC. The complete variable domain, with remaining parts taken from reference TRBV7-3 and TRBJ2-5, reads GAGVSQTPSNKVTEKGKYVELRCDPISGHTALYWYRQSLGQGPEFLIYFQGTGAADDSGLPNDRFFAVRPEGSVSTLKIQRTERGDSAVYLCASSPGGREGETQYFGPGTRLLVL.

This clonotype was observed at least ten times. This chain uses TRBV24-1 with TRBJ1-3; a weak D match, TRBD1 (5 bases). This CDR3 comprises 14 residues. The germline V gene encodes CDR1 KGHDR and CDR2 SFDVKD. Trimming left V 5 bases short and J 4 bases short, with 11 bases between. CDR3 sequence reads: CATSAGTEGNTIYF. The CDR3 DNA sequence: TGTGCCACCAGTGCCGGGACGGAAGGAAACACCATATATTTT.

CDR3 protein: CSARAGLAGPAADTQYF. The CDR3 nucleotides read TGCAGTGCTAGAGCGGGACTAGCGGGACCGGCGGCAGATACGCAGTATTTT. The gene calls are TRBV20-1 and TRBJ2-3; 13 nucleotides agree with TRBD2. Trimming cost V 1 base and J 4 bases; bases outside gene matches: 8. CDR1 and CDR2 from the germline V gene are DFQATT and SNEGSKA (reference sequence). CDR3 length: 17 amino acids.

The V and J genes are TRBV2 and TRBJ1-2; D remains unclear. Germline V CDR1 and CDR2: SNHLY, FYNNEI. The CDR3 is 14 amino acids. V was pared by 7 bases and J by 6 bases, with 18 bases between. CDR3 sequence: CASNTRGWNNGYTF. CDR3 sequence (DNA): TGTGCCAGCAATACTAGAGGGTGGAACAATGGCTACACCTTC.

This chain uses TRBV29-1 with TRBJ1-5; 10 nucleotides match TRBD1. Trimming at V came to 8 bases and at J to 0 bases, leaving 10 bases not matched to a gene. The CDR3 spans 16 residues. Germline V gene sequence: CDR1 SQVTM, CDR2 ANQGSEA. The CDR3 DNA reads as TGCAGCTTATGGGGACAGGGGACTTATAGCAATCAGCCCCAGCATTTT. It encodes CSLWGQGTYSNQPQHF.

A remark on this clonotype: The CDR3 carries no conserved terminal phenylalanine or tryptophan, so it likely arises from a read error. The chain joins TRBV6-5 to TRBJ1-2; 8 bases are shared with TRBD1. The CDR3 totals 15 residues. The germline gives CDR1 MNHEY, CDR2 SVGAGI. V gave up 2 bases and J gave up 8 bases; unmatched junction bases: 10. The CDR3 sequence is CASSYTSGQGGGYTS. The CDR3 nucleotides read TGTGCCAGCAGTTACACTTCTGGACAGGGAGGCGGCTACACCTCC.

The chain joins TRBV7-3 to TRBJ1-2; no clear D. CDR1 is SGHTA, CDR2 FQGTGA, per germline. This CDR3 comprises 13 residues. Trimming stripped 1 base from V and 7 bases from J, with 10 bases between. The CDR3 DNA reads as TGTGCCAGCAGCTTAAGGGAGGGCGGTGGCTACACCTTC. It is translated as CASSLREGGGYTF.

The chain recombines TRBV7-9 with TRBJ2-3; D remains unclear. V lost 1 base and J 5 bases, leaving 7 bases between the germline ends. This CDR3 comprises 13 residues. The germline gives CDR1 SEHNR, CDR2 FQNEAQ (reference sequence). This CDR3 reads CASSLGKLDTQYF. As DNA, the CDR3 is TGTGCCAGCAGCTTAGGGAAGTTAGATACGCAGTATTTT.

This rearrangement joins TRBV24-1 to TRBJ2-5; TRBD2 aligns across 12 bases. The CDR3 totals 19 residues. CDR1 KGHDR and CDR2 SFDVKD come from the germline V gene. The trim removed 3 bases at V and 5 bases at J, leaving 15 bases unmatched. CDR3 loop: CATSDRMTSGSSFDETQYF. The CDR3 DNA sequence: TGTGCCACCAGTGATCGTATGACTAGCGGGAGTTCCTTCGATGAGACCCAGTACTTC.

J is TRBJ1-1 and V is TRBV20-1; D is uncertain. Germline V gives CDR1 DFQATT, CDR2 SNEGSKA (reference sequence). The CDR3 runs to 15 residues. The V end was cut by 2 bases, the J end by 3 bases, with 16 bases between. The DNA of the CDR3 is TGCAGTGCTAGATCGGGGAACTATGGCTACACTGAAGCTTTCTTT. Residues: CSARSGNYGYTEAFF.

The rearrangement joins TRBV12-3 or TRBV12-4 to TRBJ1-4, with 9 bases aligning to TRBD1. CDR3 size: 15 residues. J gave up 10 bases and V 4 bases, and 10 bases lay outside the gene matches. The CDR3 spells CASSSQTGGVGKLFF. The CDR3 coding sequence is TGTGCCAGCAGTTCTCAAACAGGGGGCGTTGGAAAACTGTTTTTT.

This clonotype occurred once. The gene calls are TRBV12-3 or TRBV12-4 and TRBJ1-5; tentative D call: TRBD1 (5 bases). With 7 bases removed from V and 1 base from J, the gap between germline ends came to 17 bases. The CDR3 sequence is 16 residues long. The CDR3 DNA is TGTGCCAGCAACCCGTTTGGGGGGGGAAGCAATCAGCCCCAGCATTTT. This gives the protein CASNPFGGGSNQPQHF.

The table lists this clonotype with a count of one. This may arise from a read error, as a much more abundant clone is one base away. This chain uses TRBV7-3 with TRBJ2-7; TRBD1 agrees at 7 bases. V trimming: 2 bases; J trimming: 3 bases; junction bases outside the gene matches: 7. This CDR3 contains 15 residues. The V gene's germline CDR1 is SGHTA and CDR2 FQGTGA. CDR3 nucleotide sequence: TGTGCCAGCAGCTTACTACAGGGGAATAGCTACGAGCAGTACTTC. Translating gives CASSLLQGNSYEQYF.

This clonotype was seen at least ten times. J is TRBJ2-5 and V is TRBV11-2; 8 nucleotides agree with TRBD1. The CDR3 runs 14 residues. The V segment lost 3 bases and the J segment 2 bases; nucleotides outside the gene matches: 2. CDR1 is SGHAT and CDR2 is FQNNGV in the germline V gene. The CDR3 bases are TGTGCCAGCAGCTTCAACAGGGGGCAAGAGACCCAGTACTTC. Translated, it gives CASSFNRGQETQYF.

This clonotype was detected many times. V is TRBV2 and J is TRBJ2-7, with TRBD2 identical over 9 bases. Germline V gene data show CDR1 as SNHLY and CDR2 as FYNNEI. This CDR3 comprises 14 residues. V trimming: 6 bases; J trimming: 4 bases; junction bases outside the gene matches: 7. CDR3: CASRATSGRYEQYF. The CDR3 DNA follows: TGTGCCAGCAGAGCGACTAGCGGTCGGTACGAGCAGTACTTC.

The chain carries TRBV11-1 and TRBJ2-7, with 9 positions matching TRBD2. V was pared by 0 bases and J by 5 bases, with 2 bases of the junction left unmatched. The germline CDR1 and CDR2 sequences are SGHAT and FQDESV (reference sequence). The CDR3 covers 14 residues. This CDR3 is CASSLAREGHEQYF. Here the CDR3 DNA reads TGTGCCAGCAGCTTAGCGCGGGAGGGCCACGAGCAGTACTTC.

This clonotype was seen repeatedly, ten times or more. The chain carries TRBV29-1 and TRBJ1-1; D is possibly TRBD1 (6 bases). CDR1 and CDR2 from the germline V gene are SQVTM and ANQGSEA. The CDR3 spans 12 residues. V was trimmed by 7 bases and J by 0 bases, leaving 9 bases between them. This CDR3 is CSGDILNTEAFF. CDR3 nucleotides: TGCAGCGGGGACATTTTGAACACTGAAGCTTTCTTT.

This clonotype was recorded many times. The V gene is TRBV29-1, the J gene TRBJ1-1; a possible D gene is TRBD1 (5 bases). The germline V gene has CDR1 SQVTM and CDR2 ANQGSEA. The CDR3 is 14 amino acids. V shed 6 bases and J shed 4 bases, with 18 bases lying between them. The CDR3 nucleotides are TGCAGCGTACCCCGACCCCTAAGGGGCACTGAAGCTTTCTTT. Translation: CSVPRPLRGTEAFF. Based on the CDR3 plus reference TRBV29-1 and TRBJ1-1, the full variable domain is SAVISQKPSRDICQRGTSLTIQCQVDSQVTMMFWYRQQPGQSLTLIATANQGSEATYESGFVIDKFPISRPNLTFSTLTVSNMSPEDSSIYLCSVPRPLRGTEAFFGQGTRLTVV.

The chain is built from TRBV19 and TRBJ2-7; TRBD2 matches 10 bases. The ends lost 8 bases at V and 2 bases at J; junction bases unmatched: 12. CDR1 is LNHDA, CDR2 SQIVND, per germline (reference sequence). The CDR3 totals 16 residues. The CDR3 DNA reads TGTGCCAGTTTTCCCCGGACTAGCGGCCTCACCTACGAGCAGTACTTC. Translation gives CASFPRTSGLTYEQYF.

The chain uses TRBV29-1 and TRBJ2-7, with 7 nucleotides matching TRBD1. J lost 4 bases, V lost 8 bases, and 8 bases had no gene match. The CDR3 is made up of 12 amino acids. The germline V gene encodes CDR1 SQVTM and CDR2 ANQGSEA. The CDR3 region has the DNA TGCAGCCACTACGGGACAGCTTACGAGCAGTACTTC. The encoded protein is CSHYGTAYEQYF.

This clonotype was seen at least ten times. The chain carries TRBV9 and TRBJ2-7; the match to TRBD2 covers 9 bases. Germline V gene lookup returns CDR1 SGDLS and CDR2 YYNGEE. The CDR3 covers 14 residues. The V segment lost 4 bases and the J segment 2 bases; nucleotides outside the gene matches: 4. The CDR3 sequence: CASSPGLATYEQYF. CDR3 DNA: TGTGCCAGCAGCCCGGGACTAGCCACCTACGAGCAGTACTTC. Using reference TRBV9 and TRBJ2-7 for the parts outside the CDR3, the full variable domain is DSGVTQTPKHLITATGQRVTLRCSPRSGDLSVYWYQQSLDQGLQFLIQYYNGEERAKGNILERFSAQQFPDLHSELNLSSLELGDSALYFCASSPGLATYEQYFGPGTRLTVT.

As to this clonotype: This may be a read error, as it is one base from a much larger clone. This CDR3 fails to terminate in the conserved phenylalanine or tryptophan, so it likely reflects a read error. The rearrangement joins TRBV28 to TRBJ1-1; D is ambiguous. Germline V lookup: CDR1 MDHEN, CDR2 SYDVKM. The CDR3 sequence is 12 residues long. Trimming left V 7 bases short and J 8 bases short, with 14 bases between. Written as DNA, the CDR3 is TGTGCCAGCACCTTTTCCGGGAGGGAAGCTTTCCTT. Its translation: CASTFSGREAFL.

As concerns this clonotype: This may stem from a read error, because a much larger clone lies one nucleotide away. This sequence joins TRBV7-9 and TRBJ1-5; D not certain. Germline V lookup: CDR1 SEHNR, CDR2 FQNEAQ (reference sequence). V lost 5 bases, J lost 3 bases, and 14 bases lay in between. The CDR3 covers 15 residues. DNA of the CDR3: TGTGCCAGCAGCCCACCGGGCAGATTCAATCAGCCCCAGCATTTT. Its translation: CASSPPGRFNQPQHF.

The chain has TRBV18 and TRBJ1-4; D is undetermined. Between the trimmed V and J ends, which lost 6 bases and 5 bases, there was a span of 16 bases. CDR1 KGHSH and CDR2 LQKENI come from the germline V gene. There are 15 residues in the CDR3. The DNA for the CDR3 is TGTGCCAGCTCGATATACTCTGGCGGGAATGAAAAACTGTTTTTT. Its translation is CASSIYSGGNEKLFF.